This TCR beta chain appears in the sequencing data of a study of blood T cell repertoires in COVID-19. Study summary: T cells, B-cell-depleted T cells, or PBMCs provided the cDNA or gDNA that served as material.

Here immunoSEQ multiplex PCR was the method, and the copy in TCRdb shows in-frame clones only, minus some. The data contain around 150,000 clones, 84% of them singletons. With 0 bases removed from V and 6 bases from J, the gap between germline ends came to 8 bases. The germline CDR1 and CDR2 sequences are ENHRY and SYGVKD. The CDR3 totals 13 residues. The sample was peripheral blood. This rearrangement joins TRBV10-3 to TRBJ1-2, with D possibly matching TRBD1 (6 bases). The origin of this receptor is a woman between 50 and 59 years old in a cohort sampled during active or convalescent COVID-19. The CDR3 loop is CAISESDRHGYTF. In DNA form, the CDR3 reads TGTGCCATCAGTGAGTCTGACAGGCATGGCTACACCTTC.